This entry concerns a single T cell receptor beta chain. The entry originates in a study of cytomegalovirus exposure and HLA in healthy donors. Study overall: Sequencing of around 200 million T cells in an earlier analysis found 90 million to 120 million unique TCR beta sequences.

This CDR3 spans 15 amino acids. The V and J ends lost 7 bases and 4 bases, in that order; junction bases with no gene match: 9. Germline assignment: CDR1 MNHEY and CDR2 SVGAGI. PCR was performed using 60 Vbeta and 13 Jbeta primers. The data were produced by immunoSEQ multiplex PCR, yet TCRdb's version contains in-frame clones alone and is incomplete. Among some 80,000 clones listed, around 80% were seen once. Material for sequencing was PBMCs. This sequence originates from a human donor in good health. The rearrangement joins TRBV6-5 to TRBJ2-1, with TRBD2 matching 8 bases. CDR3 DNA: TGTGCCAGCACCAAAGAGCGGGGGAGTTACAATGAGCAGTTCTTC. Its translation is CASTKERGSYNEQFF.